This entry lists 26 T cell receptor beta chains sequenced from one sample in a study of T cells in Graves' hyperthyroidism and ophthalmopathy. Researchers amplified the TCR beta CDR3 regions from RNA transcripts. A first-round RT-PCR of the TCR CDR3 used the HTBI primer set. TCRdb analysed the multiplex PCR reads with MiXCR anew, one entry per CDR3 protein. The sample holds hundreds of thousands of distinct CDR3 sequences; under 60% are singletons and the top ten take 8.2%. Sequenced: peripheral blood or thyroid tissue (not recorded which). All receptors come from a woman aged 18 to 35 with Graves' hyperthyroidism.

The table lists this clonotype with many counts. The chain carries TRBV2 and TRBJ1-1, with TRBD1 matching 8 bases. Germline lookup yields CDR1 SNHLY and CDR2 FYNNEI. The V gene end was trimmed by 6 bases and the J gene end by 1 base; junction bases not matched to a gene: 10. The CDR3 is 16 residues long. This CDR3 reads CASSQSPGQANTEAFF. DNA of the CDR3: TGTGCCAGCAGCCAGAGTCCGGGACAGGCGAACACTGAAGCTTTCTTT.

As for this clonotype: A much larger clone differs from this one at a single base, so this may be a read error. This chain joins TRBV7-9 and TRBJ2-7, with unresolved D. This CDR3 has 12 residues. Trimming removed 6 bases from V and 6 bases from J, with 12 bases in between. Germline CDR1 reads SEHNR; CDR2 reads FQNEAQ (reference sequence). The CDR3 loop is CASSFGHPEQYF. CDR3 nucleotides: TGTGCCAGCAGTTTTGGGCACCCCGAGCAGTACTTC.

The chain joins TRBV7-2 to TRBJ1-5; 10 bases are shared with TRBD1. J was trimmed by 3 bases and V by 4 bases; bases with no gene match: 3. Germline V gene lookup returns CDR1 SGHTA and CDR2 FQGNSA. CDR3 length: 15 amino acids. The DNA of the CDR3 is TGTGCCAGCAGCTCAGACAGGGGGCCCAATCAGCCCCAGCATTTT. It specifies CASSSDRGPNQPQHF.

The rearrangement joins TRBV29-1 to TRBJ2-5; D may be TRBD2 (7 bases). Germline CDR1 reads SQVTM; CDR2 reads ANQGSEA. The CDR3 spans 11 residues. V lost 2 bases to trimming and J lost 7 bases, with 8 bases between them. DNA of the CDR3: TGCAGCGTTGAAAGGGGGGGGACCCAGTACTTC. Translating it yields CSVERGGTQYF.

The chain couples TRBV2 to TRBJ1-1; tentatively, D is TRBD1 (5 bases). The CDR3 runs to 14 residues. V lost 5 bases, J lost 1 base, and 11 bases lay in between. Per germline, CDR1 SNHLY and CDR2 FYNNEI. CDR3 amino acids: CASSLGVANTEAFF. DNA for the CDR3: TGTGCCAGCAGTTTGGGGGTGGCGAACACTGAAGCTTTCTTT.

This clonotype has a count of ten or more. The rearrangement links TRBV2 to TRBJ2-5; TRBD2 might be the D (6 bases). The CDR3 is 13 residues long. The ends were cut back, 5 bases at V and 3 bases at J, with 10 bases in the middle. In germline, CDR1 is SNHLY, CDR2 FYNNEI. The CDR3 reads CASSLTREETQYF. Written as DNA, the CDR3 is TGTGCCAGCAGTCTGACTAGAGAAGAGACCCAGTACTTC.

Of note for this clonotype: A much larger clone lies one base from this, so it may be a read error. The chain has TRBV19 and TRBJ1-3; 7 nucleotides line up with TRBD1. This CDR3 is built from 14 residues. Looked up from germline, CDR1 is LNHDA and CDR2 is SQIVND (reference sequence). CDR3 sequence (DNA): TGTGCCAGTAGTCCGACAGGGACTGGAAACACCATACATTTT. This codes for CASSPTGTGNTIHF.

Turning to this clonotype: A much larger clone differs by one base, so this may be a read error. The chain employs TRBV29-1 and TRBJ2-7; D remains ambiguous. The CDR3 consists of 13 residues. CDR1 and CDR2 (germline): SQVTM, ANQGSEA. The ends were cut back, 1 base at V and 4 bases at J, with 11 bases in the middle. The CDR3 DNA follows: TGCAGCGTTGAAGGACAAGACCTTTACGAGCAGTACTTC. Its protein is CSVEGQDLYEQYF.

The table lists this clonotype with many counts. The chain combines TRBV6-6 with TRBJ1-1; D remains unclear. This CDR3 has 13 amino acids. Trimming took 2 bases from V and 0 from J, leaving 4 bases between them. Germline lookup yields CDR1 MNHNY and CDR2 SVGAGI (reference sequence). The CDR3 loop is CASSYRVNTEAFF. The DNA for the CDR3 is TGTGCCAGCAGTTACAGGGTGAACACTGAAGCTTTCTTT.

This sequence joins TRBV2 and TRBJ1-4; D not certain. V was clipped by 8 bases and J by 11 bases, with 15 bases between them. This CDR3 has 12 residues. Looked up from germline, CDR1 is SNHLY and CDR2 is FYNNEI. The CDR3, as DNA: TGTGCCAGCCCGGGCGGTAGCGGGAAACTGTTTTTT. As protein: CASPGGSGKLFF.

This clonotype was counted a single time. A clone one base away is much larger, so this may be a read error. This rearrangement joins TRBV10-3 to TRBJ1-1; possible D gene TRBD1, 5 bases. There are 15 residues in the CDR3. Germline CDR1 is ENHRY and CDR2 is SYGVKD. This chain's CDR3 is CATSDKARANTEAFF. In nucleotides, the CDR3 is TGTGCCACCAGTGATAAGGCCAGGGCGAACACTGAAGCTTTCTTT.

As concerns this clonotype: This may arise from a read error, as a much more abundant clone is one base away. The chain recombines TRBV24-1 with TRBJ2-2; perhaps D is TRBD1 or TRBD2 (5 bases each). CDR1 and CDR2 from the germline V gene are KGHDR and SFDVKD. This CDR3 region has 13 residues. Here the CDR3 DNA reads TGTGCCACCAGTACGCCTGGGACCGGGGAGCCGTTTTTT. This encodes CATSTPGTGEPFF.

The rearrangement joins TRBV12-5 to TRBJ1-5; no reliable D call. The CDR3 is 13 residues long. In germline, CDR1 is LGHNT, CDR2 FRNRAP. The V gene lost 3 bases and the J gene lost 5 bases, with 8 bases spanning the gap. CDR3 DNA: TGTGCTAGTGGTTTCGATGAGGATCAGCCCCAGCATTTT. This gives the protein CASGFDEDQPQHF.

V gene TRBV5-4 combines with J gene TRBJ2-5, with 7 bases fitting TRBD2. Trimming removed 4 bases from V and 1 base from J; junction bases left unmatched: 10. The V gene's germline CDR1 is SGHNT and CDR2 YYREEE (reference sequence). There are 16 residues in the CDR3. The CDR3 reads CASSPGEGRSQETQYF. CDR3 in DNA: TGTGCCAGCAGCCCGGGGGAGGGCCGATCCCAAGAGACCCAGTACTTC.

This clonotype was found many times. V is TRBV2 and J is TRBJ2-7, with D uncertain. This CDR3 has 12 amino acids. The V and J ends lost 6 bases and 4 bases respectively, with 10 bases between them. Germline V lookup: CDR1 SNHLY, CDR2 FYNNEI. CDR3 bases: TGTGCCAGCAGCTTCGATCCTTACGAGCAGTACTTC. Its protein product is CASSFDPYEQYF.

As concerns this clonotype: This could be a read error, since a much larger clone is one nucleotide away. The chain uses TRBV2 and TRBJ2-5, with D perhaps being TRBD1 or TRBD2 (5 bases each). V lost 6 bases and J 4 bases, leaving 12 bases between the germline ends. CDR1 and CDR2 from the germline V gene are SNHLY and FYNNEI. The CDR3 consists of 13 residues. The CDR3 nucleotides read TGTGCCAGCAGGGAACAGGCGGGAGAGACCCAGTACTTC. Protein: CASREQAGETQYF.

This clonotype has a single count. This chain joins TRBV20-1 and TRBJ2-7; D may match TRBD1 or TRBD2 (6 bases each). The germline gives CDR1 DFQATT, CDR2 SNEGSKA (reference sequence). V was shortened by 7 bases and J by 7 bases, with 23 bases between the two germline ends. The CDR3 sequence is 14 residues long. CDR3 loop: CSGESGTGAIEQYF. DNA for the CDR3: TGCAGTGGCGAATCCGGGACGGGGGCTATTGAGCAGTACTTC.

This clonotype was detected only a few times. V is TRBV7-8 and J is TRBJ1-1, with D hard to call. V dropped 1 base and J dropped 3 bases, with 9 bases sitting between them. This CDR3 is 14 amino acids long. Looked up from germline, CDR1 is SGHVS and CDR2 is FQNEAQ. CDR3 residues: CASSLEPGYTEAFF. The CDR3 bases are TGTGCCAGCAGCTTAGAGCCGGGTTACACTGAAGCTTTCTTT.

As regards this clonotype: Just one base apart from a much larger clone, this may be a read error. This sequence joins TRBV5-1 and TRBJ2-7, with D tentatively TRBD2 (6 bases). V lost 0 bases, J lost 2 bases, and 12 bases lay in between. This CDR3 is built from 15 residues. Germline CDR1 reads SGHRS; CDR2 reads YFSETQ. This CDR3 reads CASSLVGSYTYEQYF. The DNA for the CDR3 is TGCGCCAGCAGCTTGGTCGGGAGCTATACCTACGAGCAGTACTTC. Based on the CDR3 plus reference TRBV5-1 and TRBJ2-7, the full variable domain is KAGVTQTPRYLIKTRGQQVTLSCSPISGHRSVSWYQQTPGQGLQFLFEYFSETQRNKGNFPGRFSGRQFSNSRSEMNVSTLELGDSALYLCASSLVGSYTYEQYFGPGTRLTVT.

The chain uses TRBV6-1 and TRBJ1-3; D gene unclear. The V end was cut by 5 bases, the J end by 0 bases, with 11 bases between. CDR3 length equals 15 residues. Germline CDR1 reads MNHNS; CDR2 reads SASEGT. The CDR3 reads CASSYSIASGNTIYF. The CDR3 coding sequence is TGTGCCAGCAGTTACTCGATCGCCTCTGGAAACACCATATATTTT.

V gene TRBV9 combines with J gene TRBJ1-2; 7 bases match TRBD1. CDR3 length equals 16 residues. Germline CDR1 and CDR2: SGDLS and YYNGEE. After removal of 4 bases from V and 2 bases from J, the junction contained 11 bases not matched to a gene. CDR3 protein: CASSTARDRRNYGYTF. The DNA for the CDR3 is TGTGCCAGCAGCACCGCCCGGGACAGACGAAACTATGGCTACACCTTC.

The CDR3 sequence is CATSRNRGMNTEAFF. The CDR3 region has the DNA TGTGCCACCAGCAGAAACCGGGGGATGAACACTGAAGCTTTCTTT. This chain links TRBV15 with TRBJ1-1; tentatively, D is TRBD1 (5 bases). The CDR3 covers 15 residues. V was cut by 2 bases and J by 0 bases, with 10 bases left in between. Per germline, CDR1 LNHNV and CDR2 YYDKDF (reference sequence). The variable domain in full, completed from reference TRBV15 and TRBJ1-1, reads DAMVIQNPRYQVTQFGKPVTLSCSQTLNHNVMYWYQQKSSQAPKLLFHYYDKDFNNEADTPDNFQSRRPNTSFCFLDIRSPGLGDTAMYLCATSRNRGMNTEAFFGQGTRLTVV.

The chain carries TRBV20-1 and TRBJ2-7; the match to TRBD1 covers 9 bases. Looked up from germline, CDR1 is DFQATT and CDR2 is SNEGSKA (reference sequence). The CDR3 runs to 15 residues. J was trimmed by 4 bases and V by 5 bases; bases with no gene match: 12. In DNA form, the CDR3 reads TGCAGTGCTGAGGCCCCCGGGACAGGGTCTTACGAGCAGTACTTC. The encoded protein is CSAEAPGTGSYEQYF.

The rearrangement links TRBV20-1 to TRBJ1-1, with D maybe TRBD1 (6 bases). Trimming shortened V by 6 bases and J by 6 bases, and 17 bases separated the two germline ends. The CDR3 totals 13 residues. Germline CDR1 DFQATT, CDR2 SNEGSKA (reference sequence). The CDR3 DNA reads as TGCAGTGCGGCGAATTACAGGGCCGCTGAAGCTTTCTTT. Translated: CSAANYRAAEAFF.

For the CDR3, the DNA is TGTGCCACCAGCAGAGAGCAGGGGACATTGTTCTTTGGAAACACCATATATTTT. Its translation is CATSREQGTLFFGNTIYF. This chain uses TRBV15 with TRBJ1-3; tentative D call: TRBD1 (6 bases). Germline CDR1 reads LNHNV; CDR2 reads YYDKDF (reference sequence). V lost 0 bases to trimming and J lost 3 bases, with 18 bases between them. CDR3 length: 18 residues.

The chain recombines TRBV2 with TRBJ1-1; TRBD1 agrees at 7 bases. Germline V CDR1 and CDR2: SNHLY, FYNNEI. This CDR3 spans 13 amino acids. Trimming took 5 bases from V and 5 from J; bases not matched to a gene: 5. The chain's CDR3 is CASSSTGWTEAFF. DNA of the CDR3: TGTGCCAGCAGTTCGACAGGGTGGACTGAAGCTTTCTTT.